This TCR beta chain stems from a study of blood T cell repertoires in COVID-19. In the authors' methods: Nucleated cell number was recorded as an estimate derived from reference gene primer amplification. Some clones are missing from TCRdb's copy, which holds only in-frame ones; the method was immunoSEQ multiplex PCR. V and J calls and clone size follow that table, whereas D and trimming were derived from the DNA. The table includes some 200,000 clones, around 82% detected once. This clone was observed a single time. V was clipped by 5 bases and J by 6 bases, with 10 bases between them. CDR1 and CDR2 (germline): DFQATT, SNEGSKA (reference sequence). CDR3 length: 11 amino acids.

Material for sequencing was peripheral blood. The rearrangement uses TRBV20-1 and TRBJ1-2; D possibly corresponds to TRBD1 (6 bases). The sequence derives from a woman in her twenties or thirties who had recovered from COVID-19. The CDR3 loop reads CSAGTGNGYTF. CDR3 DNA sequence: TGCAGTGCTGGAACAGGGAATGGCTACACCTTC.